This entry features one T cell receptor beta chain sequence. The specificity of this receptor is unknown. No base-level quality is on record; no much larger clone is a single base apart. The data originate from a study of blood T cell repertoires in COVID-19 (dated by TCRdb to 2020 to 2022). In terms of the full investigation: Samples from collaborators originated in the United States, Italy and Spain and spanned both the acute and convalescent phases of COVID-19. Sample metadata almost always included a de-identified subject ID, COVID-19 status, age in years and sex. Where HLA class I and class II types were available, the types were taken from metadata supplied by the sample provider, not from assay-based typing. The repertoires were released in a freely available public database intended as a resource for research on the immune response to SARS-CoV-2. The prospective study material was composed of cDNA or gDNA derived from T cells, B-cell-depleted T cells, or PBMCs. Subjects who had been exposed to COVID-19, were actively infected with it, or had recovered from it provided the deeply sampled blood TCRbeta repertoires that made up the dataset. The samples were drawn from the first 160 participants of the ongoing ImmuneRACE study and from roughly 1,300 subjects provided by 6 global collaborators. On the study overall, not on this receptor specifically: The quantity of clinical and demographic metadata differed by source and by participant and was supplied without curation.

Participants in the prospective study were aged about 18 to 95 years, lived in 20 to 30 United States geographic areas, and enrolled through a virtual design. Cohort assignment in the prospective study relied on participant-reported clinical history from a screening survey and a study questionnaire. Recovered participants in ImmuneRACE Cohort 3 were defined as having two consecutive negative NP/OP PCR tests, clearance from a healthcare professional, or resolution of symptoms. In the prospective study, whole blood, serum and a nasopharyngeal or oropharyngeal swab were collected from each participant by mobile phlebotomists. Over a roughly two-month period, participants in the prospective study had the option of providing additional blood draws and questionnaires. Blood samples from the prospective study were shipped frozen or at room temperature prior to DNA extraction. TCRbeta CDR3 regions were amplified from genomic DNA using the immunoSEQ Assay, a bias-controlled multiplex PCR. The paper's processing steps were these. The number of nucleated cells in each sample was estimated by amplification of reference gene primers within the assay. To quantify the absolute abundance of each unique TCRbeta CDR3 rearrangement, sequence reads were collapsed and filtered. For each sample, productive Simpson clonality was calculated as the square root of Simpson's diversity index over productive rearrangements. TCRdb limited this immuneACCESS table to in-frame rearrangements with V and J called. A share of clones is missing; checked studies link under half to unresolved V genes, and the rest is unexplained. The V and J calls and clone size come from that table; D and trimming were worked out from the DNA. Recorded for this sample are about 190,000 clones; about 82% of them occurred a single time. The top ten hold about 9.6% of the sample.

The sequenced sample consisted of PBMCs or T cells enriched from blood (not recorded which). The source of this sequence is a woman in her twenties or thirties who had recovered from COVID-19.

Here the CDR3 is given as CASSQYLTSGSYEQYF. The sequenced DNA: TGTGCCAGCAGCCAATACCTTACTAGCGGATCCTACGAGCAGTACTTC. The chain employs TRBV2 and TRBJ2-7, and 8 junction bases match TRBD2. The CDR3, cysteine through phenylalanine, is 16 amino acids long. The entry retains the CDR3 DNA only, 48 bases that are in frame from base 1. Relative to germline, V is missing 6 bases and J is missing 1 base, with 11 bases of the junction outside any gene match. The CDR1 and CDR2 encoded by the germline V gene are SNHLY and FYNNEI.